The 24 T cell receptor beta chains reported below all come from one sample, sequenced in a study of cytomegalovirus exposure and HLA in healthy donors. The PCR ran on 60 Vbeta and 13 Jbeta primers. Assay: immunoSEQ multiplex PCR; the TCRdb copy retains only in-frame clones and omits some. The table records approximately 100,000 clones, over 65% of them present only once. The sample consisted of PBMCs. The receptors come from a man aged 30-40 years in good health and CMV-seronegative.

The V call is TRBV5-1, the J call TRBJ2-3; D perhaps matches TRBD2 (8 bases). The V and J ends lost 4 bases and 9 bases respectively, with 24 bases between them. The CDR3 spans 16 residues. The germline V gene has CDR1 SGHRS and CDR2 YFSETQ. CDR3 residues: CASSRPGQPGGVTQYF. The CDR3 DNA follows: TGCGCCAGCAGCAGACCGGGACAGCCGGGAGGGGTCACGCAGTATTTT. Full variable domain (rest looked up from reference TRBV5-1 and TRBJ2-3): KAGVTQTPRYLIKTRGQQVTLSCSPISGHRSVSWYQQTPGQGLQFLFEYFSETQRNKGNFPGRFSGRQFSNSRSEMNVSTLELGDSALYLCASSRPGQPGGVTQYFGPGTRLTVL.

This clone was picked up one time. This sequence joins TRBV9 and TRBJ2-5, with 13 bases that match TRBD2. The germline CDR1 and CDR2 sequences are SGDLS and YYNGEE. The CDR3 extends over 16 amino acids. The V gene end was trimmed by 3 bases and the J gene end by 2 bases; junction bases not matched to a gene: 4. CDR3 in DNA: TGTGCCAGCAGCGCTCTGGGACTAGCGGGGCAAGAGACCCAGTACTTC. Its protein product is CASSALGLAGQETQYF.

This chain links TRBV4-1 with TRBJ1-2; TRBD1 matches at 8 bases. Germline V lookup: CDR1 MGHRA, CDR2 YSYEKL. CDR3 length: 17 amino acids. V shed 4 bases and J 8 bases; nucleotides not matched to a gene: 18. CDR3 amino acids: CASSPTGTGVTAWGYTF. The DNA for the CDR3 is TGCGCCAGCAGCCCAACCGGGACAGGAGTTACCGCCTGGGGCTACACCTTC.

The chain carries TRBV27 and TRBJ1-3; no definite D call. Trimming shortened V by 6 bases and J by 0 bases, and 12 bases separated the two germline ends. From germline, CDR1 is MNHEY and CDR2 SMNVEV (reference sequence). The CDR3 is made up of 15 amino acids. CDR3 sequence reads: CASSRDSSSGNTIYF. The CDR3 region has the DNA TGTGCCAGCAGCCGCGACTCGAGCTCTGGAAACACCATATATTTT.

This clone was seen a handful of times. The V gene is TRBV23-1, the J gene TRBJ1-5; TRBD1 aligns across 9 bases. TRBV23-1 is an open reading frame whose function is uncertain. The CDR3 extends over 17 amino acids. The J segment lost 4 bases and the V segment lost 4 bases, leaving 11 bases of the junction unmatched. The CDR3 reads CASSPGTGKGVNQPQHF. In nucleotides, the CDR3 is TGCGCCAGCAGTCCCGGGACAGGGAAGGGGGTAAATCAGCCCCAGCATTTT.

This rearrangement joins TRBV25-1 to TRBJ2-3; D not certain. CDR1 MGHDK and CDR2 SYGVNS come from the germline V gene. V lost 2 bases to trimming and J lost 2 bases, with 8 bases between them. This CDR3 comprises 14 residues. The CDR3 loop is CASSEPYSTDTQYF. CDR3 DNA: TGTGCCAGCAGTGAACCGTATTCCACAGATACGCAGTATTTT.

This clone was detected a few times. The V gene is TRBV18, the J gene TRBJ1-2; TRBD1 matches 8 bases. Trimming took 2 bases from V and 8 from J; bases not matched to a gene: 7. This CDR3 comprises 14 residues. The germline V gene encodes CDR1 KGHSH and CDR2 LQKENI. The CDR3 sequence is CASSPEDRVEGYTF. In nucleotides, the CDR3 is TGTGCCAGCTCACCAGAGGACAGGGTGGAAGGCTACACCTTC.

The chain couples TRBV2 to TRBJ2-7; 9 bases agree with TRBD2. V shed 4 bases and J 4 bases; nucleotides not matched to a gene: 8. The V gene's germline CDR1 is SNHLY and CDR2 FYNNEI. The CDR3 length is 15 residues. In nucleotides, the CDR3 is TGTGCCAGCAGTGGCGAAGCGGGAGGTCAATACGAGCAGTACTTC. This translates into CASSGEAGGQYEQYF.

This clone was counted only a few times. The rearrangement joins TRBV13 to TRBJ1-1; D is undetermined. Germline CDR1 and CDR2: PRHDT and FYEKMQ (reference sequence). CDR3 length: 13 residues. The ends were cut back, 1 base at V and 2 bases at J, with 5 bases in the middle. CDR3 loop: CASSLARNTEAFF. CDR3 nucleotides: TGTGCCAGCAGCTTAGCCCGTAACACTGAAGCTTTCTTT.

This clone was counted only a few times. This rearrangement joins TRBV11-2 to TRBJ2-5; 12 bases line up with TRBD2. Germline lookup yields CDR1 SGHAT and CDR2 FQNNGV. V lost 5 bases and J lost 5; bases outside the gene matches: 6. The CDR3 extends over 15 amino acids. Here the CDR3 DNA reads TGTGCCAGCAGCCCTAGCGGGAGGGCTTGGGAGACCCAGTACTTC. Encoded protein: CASSPSGRAWETQYF.

The chain has TRBV4-1 and TRBJ1-3, with D tentatively TRBD1 (6 bases). Trimming pared 3 bases from V and 7 bases from J, leaving 19 bases between. CDR3 size: 16 residues. Germline V gene lookup returns CDR1 MGHRA and CDR2 YSYEKL. The CDR3 is CASSQPGFGQSNTIYF. The CDR3 bases are TGCGCCAGCAGCCAGCCCGGTTTCGGACAGTCCAACACCATATATTTT.

The V call is TRBV10-3, the J call TRBJ1-2; 8 positions match TRBD1. Looked up from germline, CDR1 is ENHRY and CDR2 is SYGVKD. V lost 3 bases to trimming and J lost 4 bases; unmatched junction nucleotides: 7. The CDR3 spans 15 residues. CDR3 region: CAISDPGQVFYGYTF. Here the CDR3 DNA reads TGTGCCATCAGTGACCCGGGACAGGTTTTCTATGGCTACACCTTC.

This clone was picked up one time. This rearrangement joins TRBV19 to TRBJ2-7, with D possibly TRBD1 on 5 matching bases. V dropped 1 base and J dropped 3 bases, with 13 bases sitting between them. This CDR3 comprises 15 residues. Germline V gives CDR1 LNHDA, CDR2 SQIVND (reference sequence). The CDR3 reads CASSIGHTGHYEQYF. The CDR3 DNA sequence: TGTGCCAGTAGTATAGGACATACAGGTCACTACGAGCAGTACTTC.

This chain connects TRBV27 to TRBJ1-1, with unresolved D. CDR1 is MNHEY and CDR2 is SMNVEV in the germline V gene (reference sequence). With 6 bases removed from V and 2 bases from J, the gap between germline ends came to 10 bases. The CDR3 has 13 amino acids. In DNA, the CDR3 is TGTGCCAGCAGCCCTCAACTCAACACTGAAGCTTTCTTT. This sequence encodes CASSPQLNTEAFF.

This clone turned up a few times. The chain has TRBV5-1 and TRBJ2-3; a possible D gene is TRBD1 (8 bases). Per germline, CDR1 SGHRS and CDR2 YFSETQ. The CDR3 runs 14 residues. Trimming removed 5 bases at V and 6 bases at J, with 16 bases between. This chain's CDR3 is CASSRQGRGDTQYF. The CDR3 DNA follows: TGCGCCAGCAGTCGACAGGGGCGGGGGGATACGCAGTATTTT.

The V gene is TRBV9, the J gene TRBJ2-2; tentatively, D is TRBD2 (6 bases). Looked up from germline, CDR1 is SGDLS and CDR2 is YYNGEE. The CDR3 loop spans 16 amino acids. The V gene lost 2 bases and the J gene lost 6 bases, with 17 bases spanning the gap. Written as DNA, the CDR3 is TGTGCCAGCAGCGTCGGGGAGCGGGCAGTACCCGGGGAGCTGTTTTTT. Amino acid sequence: CASSVGERAVPGELFF.

The chain has TRBV7-3 and TRBJ2-2, with TRBD1 as a possible D gene (6 bases). V was shortened by 5 bases and J by 4 bases, with 17 bases between the two germline ends. The germline CDR1 and CDR2 sequences are SGHTA and FQGTGA. This CDR3 region has 16 residues. The CDR3 bases are TGTGCCAGCAGCCCAACACAGGGTTACGGCACCGGGGAGCTGTTTTTT. It codes for CASSPTQGYGTGELFF. The full variable domain, its missing parts supplied by reference TRBV7-3 and TRBJ2-2, is GAGVSQTPSNKVTEKGKYVELRCDPISGHTALYWYRQSLGQGPEFLIYFQGTGAADDSGLPNDRFFAVRPEGSVSTLKIQRTERGDSAVYLCASSPTQGYGTGELFFGEGSRLTVL.

The J gene is TRBJ2-3, the V gene TRBV11-2; a weak D match, TRBD2 (6 bases). This CDR3 contains 14 residues. Deletions cut 1 base from V and 3 bases from J, with 8 bases between. Germline values: CDR1 SGHAT, CDR2 FQNNGV. The CDR3 reads CASSLGGTTDTQYF. The CDR3 coding sequence is TGTGCCAGCAGCTTAGGCGGGACTACAGATACGCAGTATTTT.

This clone has a handful of counts. The rearrangement links TRBV7-9 to TRBJ2-1; a possible D gene is TRBD1 (6 bases). Germline CDR1 SEHNR, CDR2 FQNEAQ (reference sequence). The V end lost 3 bases, the J end lost 0 bases, and 18 bases lay between the germline ends. CDR3 size: 18 residues. CDR3 protein: CASSFKRGNPPSYNEQFF. For the CDR3, the DNA is TGTGCCAGCAGCTTCAAGAGGGGGAACCCCCCCTCCTACAATGAGCAGTTCTTC.

This clone showed up just once. CDR3 DNA: TGTGCCTGGGGGGACAGCTTCAACACAGATACGCAGTATTTT. Translated, it gives CAWGDSFNTDTQYF. The chain has TRBV9 and TRBJ2-3; weak D call: TRBD1 (7 bases). Germline assignment: CDR1 SGDLS and CDR2 YYNGEE. The CDR3 is 14 residues long. V lost 10 bases to trimming and J lost 2 bases, with 17 bases between them.

This chain joins TRBV7-9 and TRBJ2-7, with TRBD1 matching 9 bases. V dropped 5 bases and J dropped 4; count of bases not matched to a gene: 6. This CDR3 has 14 amino acids. Germline V gives CDR1 SEHNR, CDR2 FQNEAQ (reference sequence). The CDR3 bases are TGTGCCAGCAGCGTCCCGGGACAGGGTTACGAGCAGTACTTC. This sequence encodes CASSVPGQGYEQYF.

V gene TRBV2 combines with J gene TRBJ1-5; D uncertain. Germline V CDR1 and CDR2: SNHLY, FYNNEI. The CDR3 consists of 15 residues. Trimming pared 5 bases from V and 2 bases from J, leaving 13 bases between. DNA for the CDR3: TGTGCCAGCAGTAGGTCAGGCTGGGGCAATCAGCCCCAGCATTTT. It encodes CASSRSGWGNQPQHF.

The V and J genes are TRBV27 and TRBJ2-7; maybe TRBD1 (6 bases). Germline V lookup: CDR1 MNHEY, CDR2 SMNVEV (reference sequence). Trimming removed 6 bases from V and 5 bases from J, with 17 bases in between. The CDR3 spans 14 residues. This CDR3 is CASRPVGGKNEQYF. The CDR3 DNA reads as TGTGCCAGCAGGCCGGTTGGGGGCAAGAACGAGCAGTACTTC.

Notes on this clone: At one end the junction does not follow the germline gene, possibly because of a read error. The chain is built from TRBV14 and TRBJ1-1; no clear D gene. CDR3 length: 13 amino acids. The germline V gene encodes CDR1 SGHDN and CDR2 FVKESK. The CDR3: CASNQVSGSEAFF. Here the CDR3 DNA reads TGTGCCAGCAACCAAGTGTCGGGGTCTGAAGCTTTCTTT.